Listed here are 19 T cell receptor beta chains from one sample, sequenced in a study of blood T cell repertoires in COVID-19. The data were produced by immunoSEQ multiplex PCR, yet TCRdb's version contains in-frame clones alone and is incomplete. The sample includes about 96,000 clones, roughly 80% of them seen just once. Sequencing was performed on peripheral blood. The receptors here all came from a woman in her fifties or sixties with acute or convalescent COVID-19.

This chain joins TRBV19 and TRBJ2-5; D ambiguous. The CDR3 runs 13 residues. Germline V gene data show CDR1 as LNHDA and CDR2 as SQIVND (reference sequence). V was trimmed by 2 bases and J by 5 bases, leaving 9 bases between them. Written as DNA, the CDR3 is TGTGCCAGTAGTATAAGGTTCGGGGAGACCCAGTACTTC. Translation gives CASSIRFGETQYF.

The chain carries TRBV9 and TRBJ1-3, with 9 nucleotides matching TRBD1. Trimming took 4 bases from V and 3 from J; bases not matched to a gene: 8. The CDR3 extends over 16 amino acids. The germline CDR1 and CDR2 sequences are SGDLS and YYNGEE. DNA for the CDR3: TGTGCCAGCAGCACAACAGGGGGCGCGGGTGGAAACACCATATATTTT. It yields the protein CASSTTGGAGGNTIYF.

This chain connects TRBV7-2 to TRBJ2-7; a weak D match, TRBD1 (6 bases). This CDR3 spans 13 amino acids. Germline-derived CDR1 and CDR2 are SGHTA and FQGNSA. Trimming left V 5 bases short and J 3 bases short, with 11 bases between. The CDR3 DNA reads TGTGCCAGCAGCGCATTCAGGGGCTACGAGCAGTACTTC. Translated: CASSAFRGYEQYF.

As DNA, the CDR3 is TGTGCCAGCAGGAGGGCGCCAAGGCGCCATGGTGGAAACACCATATATTTT. Its translation is CASRRAPRRHGGNTIYF. The V call is TRBV2, the J call TRBJ1-3; D uncertain. The CDR3 covers 17 residues. Trimming took 6 bases from V and 3 from J, leaving 21 bases between them. Looked up from germline, CDR1 is SNHLY and CDR2 is FYNNEI.

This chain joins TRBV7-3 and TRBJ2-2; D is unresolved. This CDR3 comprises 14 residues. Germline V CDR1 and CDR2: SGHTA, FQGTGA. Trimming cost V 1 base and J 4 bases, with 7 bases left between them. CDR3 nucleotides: TGTGCCAGCAGCTTAAACGGTCTCACCGGGGAGCTGTTTTTT. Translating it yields CASSLNGLTGELFF.

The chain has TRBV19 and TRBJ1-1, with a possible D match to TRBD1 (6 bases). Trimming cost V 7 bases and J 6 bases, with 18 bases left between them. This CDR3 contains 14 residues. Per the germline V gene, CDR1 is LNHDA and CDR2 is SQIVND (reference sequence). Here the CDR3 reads CASNEWGGLPEAFF. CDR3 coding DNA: TGTGCCAGTAATGAGTGGGGGGGGCTGCCTGAAGCTTTCTTT.

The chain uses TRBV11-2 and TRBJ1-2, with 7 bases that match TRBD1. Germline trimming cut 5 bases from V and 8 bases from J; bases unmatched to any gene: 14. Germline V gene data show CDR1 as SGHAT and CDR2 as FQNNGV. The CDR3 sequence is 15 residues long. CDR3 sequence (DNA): TGTGCCAGCAGCCGTGACCCCGGGACAGCTGGCGGCTACACCTTC. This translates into CASSRDPGTAGGYTF.

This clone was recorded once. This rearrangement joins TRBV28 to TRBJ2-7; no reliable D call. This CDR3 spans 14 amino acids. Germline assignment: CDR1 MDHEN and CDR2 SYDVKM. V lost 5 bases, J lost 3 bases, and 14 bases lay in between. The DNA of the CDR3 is TGTGCCAGCAGTCCCCCGGGTAGCTTCTACGAGCAGTACTTC. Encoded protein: CASSPPGSFYEQYF.

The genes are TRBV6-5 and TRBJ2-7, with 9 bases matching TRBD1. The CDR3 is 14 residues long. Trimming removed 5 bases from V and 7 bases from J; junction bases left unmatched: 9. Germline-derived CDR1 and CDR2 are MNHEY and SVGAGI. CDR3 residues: CASSQWDRAGEQYF. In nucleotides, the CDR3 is TGTGCCAGCAGTCAATGGGACAGGGCGGGGGAGCAGTACTTC.

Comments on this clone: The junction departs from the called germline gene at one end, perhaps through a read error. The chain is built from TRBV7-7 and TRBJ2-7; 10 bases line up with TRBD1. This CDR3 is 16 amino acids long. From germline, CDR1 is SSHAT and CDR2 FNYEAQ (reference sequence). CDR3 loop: CASSLEPPGQGYEQYF. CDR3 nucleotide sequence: TGTGCTAGCAGCTTAGAACCTCCGGGACAGGGGTACGAGCAGTACTTC.

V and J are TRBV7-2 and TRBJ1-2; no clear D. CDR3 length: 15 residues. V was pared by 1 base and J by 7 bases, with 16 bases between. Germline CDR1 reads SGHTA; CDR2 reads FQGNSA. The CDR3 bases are TGTGCCAGCAGCTTAGAGCGGGCTCTTTTTACTGGCTACACCTTC. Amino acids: CASSLERALFTGYTF.

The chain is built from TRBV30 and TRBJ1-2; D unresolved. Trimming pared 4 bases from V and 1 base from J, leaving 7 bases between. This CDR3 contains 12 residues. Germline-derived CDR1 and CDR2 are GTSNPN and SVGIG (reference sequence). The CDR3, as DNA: TGTGCCTGGACGGGGAATAACTATGGCTACACCTTC. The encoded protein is CAWTGNNYGYTF. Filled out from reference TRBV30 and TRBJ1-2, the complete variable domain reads SQTIHQWPATLVQPVGSPLSLECTVEGTSNPNLYWYRQAAGRGLQLLFYSVGIGQISSEVPQNLSASRPQDRQFILSSKKLLLSDSGFYLCAWTGNNYGYTFGSGTRLTVV.

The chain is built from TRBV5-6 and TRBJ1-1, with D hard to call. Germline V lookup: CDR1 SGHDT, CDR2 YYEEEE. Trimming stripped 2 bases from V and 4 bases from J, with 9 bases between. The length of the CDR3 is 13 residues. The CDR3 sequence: CASSFAGRTEAFF. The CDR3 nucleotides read TGTGCCAGCAGCTTCGCGGGCCGCACTGAAGCTTTCTTT.

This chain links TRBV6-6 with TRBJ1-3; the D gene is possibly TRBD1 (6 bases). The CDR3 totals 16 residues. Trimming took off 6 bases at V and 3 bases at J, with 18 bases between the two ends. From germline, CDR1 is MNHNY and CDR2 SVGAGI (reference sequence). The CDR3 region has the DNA TGTGCCAGCAGACTAGGCGGGGGGGCAGGTGGAAACACCATATATTTT. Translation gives CASRLGGGAGGNTIYF.

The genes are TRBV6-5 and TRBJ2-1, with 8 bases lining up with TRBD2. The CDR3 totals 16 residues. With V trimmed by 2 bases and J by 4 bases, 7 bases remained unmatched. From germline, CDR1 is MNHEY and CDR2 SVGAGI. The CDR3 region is CASSYLASGPYNEQFF. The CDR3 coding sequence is TGTGCCAGCAGTTACCTCGCTAGCGGGCCTTACAATGAGCAGTTCTTC.

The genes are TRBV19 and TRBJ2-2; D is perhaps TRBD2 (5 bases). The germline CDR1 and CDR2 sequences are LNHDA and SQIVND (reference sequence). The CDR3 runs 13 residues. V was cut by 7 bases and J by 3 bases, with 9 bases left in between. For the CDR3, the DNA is TGTGCCAGTAATGGAGGTTACACCGGGGAGCTGTTTTTT. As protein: CASNGGYTGELFF. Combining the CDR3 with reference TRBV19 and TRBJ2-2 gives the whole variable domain DGGITQSPKYLFRKEGQNVTLSCEQNLNHDAMYWYRQDPGQGLRLIYYSQIVNDFQKGDIAEGYSVSREKKESFPLTVTSAQKNPTAFYLCASNGGYTGELFFGEGSRLTVL.

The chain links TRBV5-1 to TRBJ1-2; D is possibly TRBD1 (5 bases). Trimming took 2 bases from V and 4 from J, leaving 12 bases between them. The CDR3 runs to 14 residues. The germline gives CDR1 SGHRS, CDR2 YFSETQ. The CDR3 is CASSLEDTLYGYTF. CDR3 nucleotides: TGCGCCAGCAGCTTAGAGGACACCCTCTATGGCTACACCTTC.

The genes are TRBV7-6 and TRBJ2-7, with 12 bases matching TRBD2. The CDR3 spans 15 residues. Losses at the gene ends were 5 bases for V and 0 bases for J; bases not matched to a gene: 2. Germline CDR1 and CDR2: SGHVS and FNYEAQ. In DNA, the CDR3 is TGTGCCAGCAGCACTAGCGGGGGGAGCTCCTACGAGCAGTACTTC. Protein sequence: CASSTSGGSSYEQYF.

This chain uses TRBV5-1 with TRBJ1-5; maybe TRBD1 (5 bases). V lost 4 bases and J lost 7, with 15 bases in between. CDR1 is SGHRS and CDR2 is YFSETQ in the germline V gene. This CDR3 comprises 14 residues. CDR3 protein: CASSHSGGGQPQHF. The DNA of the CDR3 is TGCGCCAGCAGCCACAGTGGCGGGGGGCAGCCCCAGCATTTT.